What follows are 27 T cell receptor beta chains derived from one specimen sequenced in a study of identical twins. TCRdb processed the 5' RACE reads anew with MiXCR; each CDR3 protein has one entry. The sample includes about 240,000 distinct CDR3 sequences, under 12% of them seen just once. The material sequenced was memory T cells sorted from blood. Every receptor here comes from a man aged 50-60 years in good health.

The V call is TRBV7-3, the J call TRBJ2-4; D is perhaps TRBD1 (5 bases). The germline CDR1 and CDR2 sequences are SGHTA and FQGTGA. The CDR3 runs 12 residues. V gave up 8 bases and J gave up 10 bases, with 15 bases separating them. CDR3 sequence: CASEMDTNIQYF. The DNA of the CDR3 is TGTGCCAGCGAAATGGACACAAATATTCAGTACTTC.

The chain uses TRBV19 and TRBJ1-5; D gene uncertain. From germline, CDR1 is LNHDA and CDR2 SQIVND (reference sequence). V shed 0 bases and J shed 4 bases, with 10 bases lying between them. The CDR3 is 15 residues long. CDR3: CASSIEGWENQPQHF. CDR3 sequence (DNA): TGTGCCAGTAGTATAGAGGGCTGGGAAAATCAGCCCCAGCATTTT.

CDR3 in DNA: TGTGCCAGCAGCTTAAGCCCCAGCGGGGGATTCTACAATGAGCAGTTCTTC. Amino acid sequence: CASSLSPSGGFYNEQFF. The V and J genes are TRBV7-3 and TRBJ2-1; 8 bases are shared with TRBD2. The CDR3 spans 17 residues. Trimming at V came to 1 base and at J to 3 bases, leaving 8 bases not matched to a gene. Germline-derived CDR1 and CDR2 are SGHTA and FQGTGA.

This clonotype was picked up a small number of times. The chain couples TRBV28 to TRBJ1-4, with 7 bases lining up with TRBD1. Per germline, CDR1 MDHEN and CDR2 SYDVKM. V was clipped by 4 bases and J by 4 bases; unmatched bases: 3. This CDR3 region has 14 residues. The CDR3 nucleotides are TGTGCCAGCAGTTCGGGACAGTTTAATGAAAAACTGTTTTTT. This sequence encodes CASSSGQFNEKLFF. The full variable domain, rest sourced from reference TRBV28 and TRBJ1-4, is DVKVTQSSRYLVKRTGEKVFLECVQDMDHENMFWYRQDPGLGLRLIYFSYDVKMKEKGDIPEGYSVSREKKERFSLILESASTNQTSMYLCASSSGQFNEKLFFGSGTQLSVL.

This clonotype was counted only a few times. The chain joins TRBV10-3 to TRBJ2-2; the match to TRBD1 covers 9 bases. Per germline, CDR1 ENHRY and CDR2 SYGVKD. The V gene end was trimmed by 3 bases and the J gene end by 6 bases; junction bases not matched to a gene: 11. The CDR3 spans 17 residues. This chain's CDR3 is CAISDNPGTGKAGELFF. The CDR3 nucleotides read TGTGCCATCAGTGACAACCCAGGGACAGGGAAAGCCGGGGAGCTGTTTTTT.

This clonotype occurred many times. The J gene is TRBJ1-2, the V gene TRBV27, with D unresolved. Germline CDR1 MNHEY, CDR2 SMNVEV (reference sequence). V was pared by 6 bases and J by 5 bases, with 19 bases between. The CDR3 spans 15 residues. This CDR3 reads CASSHKGKGGYGYTF. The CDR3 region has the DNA TGTGCCAGCAGCCACAAAGGGAAGGGTGGATATGGCTACACCTTC.

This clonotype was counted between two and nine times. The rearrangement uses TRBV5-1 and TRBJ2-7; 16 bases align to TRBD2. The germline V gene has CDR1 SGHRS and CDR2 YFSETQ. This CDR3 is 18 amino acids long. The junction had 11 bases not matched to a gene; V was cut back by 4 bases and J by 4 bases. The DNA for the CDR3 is TGCGCCAGCAGCCCGGGACTAGCGGGAGGGCCCTCTCGGTACGAGCAGTACTTC. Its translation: CASSPGLAGGPSRYEQYF.

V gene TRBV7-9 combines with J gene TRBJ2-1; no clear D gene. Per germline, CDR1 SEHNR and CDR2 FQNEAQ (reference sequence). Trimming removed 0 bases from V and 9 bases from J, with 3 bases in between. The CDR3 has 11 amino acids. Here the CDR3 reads CASSLAGEQFF. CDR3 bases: TGTGCCAGCAGCTTAGCTGGTGAGCAGTTCTTC.

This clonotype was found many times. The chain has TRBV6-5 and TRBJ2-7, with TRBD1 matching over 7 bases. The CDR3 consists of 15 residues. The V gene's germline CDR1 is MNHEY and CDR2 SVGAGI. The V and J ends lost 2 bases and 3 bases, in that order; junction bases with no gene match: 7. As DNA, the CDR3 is TGTGCCAGCAGTTACACAGGGGATCCCGTCTACGAGCAGTACTTC. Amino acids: CASSYTGDPVYEQYF.

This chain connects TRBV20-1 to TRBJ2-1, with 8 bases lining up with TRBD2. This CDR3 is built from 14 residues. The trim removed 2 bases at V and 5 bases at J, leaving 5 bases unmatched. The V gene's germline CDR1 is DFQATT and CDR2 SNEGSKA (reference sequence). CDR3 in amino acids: CSARPGTSDNEQFF. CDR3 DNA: TGCAGTGCTAGACCCGGGACTAGTGACAATGAGCAGTTCTTC.

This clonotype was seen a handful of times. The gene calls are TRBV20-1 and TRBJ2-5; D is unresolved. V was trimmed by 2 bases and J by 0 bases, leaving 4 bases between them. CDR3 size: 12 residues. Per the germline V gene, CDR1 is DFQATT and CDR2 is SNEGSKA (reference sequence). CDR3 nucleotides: TGCAGTGCTAGACAAGACCAAGAGACCCAGTACTTC. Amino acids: CSARQDQETQYF.

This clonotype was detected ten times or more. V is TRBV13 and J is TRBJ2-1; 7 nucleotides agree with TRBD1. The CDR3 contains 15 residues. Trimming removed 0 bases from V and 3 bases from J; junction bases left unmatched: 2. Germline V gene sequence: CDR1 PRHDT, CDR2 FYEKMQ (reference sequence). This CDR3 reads CASSLGTGLYNEQFF. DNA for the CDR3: TGTGCCAGCAGCTTAGGGACAGGGCTCTACAATGAGCAGTTCTTC.

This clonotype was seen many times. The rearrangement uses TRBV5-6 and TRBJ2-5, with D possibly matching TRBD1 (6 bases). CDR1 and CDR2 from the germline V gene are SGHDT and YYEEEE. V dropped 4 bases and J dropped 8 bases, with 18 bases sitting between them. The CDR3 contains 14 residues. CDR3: CASSPDPQGSTQYF. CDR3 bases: TGTGCCAGCAGCCCGGACCCACAGGGTAGCACCCAGTACTTC. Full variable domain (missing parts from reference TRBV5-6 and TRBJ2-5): DAGVTQSPTHLIKTRGQQVTLRCSPKSGHDTVSWYQQALGQGPQFIFQYYEEEERQRGNFPDRFSGHQFPNYSSELNVNALLLGDSALYLCASSPDPQGSTQYFGPGTRLLVL.

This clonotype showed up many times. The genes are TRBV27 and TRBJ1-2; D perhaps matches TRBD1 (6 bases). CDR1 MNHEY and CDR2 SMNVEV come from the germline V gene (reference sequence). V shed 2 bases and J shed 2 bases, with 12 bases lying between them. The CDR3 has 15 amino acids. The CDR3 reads CASSLNGQLNYGYTF. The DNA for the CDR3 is TGTGCCAGCAGTTTAAACGGACAGTTGAACTATGGCTACACCTTC.

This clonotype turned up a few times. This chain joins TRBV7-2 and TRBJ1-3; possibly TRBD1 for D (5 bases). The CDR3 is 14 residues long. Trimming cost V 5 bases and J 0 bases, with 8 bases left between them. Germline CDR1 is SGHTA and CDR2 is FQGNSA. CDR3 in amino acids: CASSRGVSGNTIYF. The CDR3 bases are TGTGCCAGCAGCCGAGGGGTCTCTGGAAACACCATATATTTT.

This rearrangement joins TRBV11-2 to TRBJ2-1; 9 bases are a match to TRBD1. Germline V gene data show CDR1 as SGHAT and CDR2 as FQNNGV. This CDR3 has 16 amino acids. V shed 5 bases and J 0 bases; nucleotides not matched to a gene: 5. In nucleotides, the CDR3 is TGTGCCAGCAGCGAAACGACAGGGGGCTCCTACAATGAGCAGTTCTTC. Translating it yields CASSETTGGSYNEQFF.

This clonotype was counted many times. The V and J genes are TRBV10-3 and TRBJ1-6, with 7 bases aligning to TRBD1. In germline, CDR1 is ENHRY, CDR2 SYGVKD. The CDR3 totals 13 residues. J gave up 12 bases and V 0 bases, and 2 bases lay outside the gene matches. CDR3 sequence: CAISESGTEPLHF. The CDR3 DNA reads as TGTGCCATCAGTGAGTCAGGGACAGAACCCCTCCACTTT.

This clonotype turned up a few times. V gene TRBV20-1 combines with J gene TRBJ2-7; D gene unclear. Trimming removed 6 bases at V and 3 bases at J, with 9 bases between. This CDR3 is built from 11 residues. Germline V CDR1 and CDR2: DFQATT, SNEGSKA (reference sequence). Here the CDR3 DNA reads TGCAGTGCGAATGGGCGCTACGAGCAGTACTTC. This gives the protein CSANGRYEQYF.

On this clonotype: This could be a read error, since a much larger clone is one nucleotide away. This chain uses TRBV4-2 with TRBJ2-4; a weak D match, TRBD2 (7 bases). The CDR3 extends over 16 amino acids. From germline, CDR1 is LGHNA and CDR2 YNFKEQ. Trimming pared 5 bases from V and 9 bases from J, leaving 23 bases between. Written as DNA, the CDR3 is TGTGCCAGCAGCACGGCAGGGGACTACGGTTCTGGCATTCAGTACTTC. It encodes CASSTAGDYGSGIQYF.

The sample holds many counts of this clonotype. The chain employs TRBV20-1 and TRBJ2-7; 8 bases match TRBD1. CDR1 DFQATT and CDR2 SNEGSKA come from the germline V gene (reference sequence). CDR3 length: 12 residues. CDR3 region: CSVQGEVYEQYF. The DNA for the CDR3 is TGCAGCGTACAGGGGGAGGTATACGAGCAGTACTTC.

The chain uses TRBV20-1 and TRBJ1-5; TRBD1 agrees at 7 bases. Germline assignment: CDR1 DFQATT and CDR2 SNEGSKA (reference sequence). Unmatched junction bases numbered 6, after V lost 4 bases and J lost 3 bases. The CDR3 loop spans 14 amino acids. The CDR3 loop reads CSAIREGANQPQHF. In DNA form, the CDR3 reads TGCAGTGCTATACGGGAGGGGGCCAATCAGCCCCAGCATTTT.

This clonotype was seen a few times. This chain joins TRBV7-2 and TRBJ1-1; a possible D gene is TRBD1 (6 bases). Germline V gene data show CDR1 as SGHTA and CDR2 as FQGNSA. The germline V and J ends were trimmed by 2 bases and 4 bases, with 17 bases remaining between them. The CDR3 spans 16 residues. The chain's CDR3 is CASSLFGGGAGTEAFF. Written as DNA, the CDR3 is TGTGCCAGCAGCTTATTCGGGGGGGGCGCAGGCACTGAAGCTTTCTTT.

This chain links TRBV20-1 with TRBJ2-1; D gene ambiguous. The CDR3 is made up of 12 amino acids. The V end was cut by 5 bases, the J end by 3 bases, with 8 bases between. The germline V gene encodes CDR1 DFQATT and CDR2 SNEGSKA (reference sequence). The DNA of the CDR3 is TGCAGTGCTCGTCCGAGCTACAATGAGCAGTTCTTC. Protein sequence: CSARPSYNEQFF.

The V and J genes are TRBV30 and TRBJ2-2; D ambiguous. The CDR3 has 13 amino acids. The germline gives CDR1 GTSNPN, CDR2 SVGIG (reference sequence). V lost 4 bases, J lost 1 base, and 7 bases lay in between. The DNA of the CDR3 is TGTGCCTGGATGGTTGGGAACACCGGGGAGCTGTTTTTT. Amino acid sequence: CAWMVGNTGELFF.

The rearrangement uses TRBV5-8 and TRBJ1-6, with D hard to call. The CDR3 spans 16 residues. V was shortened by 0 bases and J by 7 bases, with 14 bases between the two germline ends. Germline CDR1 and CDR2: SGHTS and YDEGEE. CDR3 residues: CASSLVATGGNSPLHF. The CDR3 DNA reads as TGTGCCAGCAGCTTGGTTGCCACGGGAGGGAATTCACCCCTCCACTTT.

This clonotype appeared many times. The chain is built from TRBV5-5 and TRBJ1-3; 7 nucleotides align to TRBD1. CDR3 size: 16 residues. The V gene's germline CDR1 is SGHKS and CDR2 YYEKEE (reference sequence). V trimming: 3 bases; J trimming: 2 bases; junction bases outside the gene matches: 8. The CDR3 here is CASSSRDSSAGNTIYF. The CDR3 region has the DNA TGTGCCAGCAGCTCCCGGGACAGTTCGGCTGGAAACACCATATATTTT.

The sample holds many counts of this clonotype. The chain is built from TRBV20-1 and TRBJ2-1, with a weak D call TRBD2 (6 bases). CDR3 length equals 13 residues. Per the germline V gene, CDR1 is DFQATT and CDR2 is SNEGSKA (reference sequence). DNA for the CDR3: TGCAGGGTGACTAGAAAGGGGTACAATGAGCAGTTCTTC. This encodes CRVTRKGYNEQFF.